These T cell receptor beta chains were read from a single sample in a study of T cell responses to AZD1222 COVID-19 vaccine. Here immunoSEQ multiplex PCR was the method, and the copy in TCRdb shows in-frame clones only, minus some. This sample has about 100,000 clones, with around 87% found just once. Specimen: peripheral blood, collected on day 0 of MenACWY control vaccination. These receptors came from an adult in good health. Both conserved end residues are part of each CDR3. Each record gives: CDR3 length, V gene, clone size, J gene, D gene, CDR3 DNA, CDR3 protein. D genes are given only for firm matches. The listing skips clone size in some rows; elsewhere it reads once, few, many or a size class.

cdr3_length: 16; v_call: TRBV5-1; clone_size: .; j_call: TRBJ1-1; d_call: TRBD1; cdr3_nt: TGCGCCAGCAGCACAGGACAGGGGGAGATGAACACTGAAGCTTTCTTT; cdr3_aa: CASSTGQGEMNTEAFF
cdr3_length: 17; v_call: TRBV24-1; clone_size: .; j_call: TRBJ2-1; d_call: TRBD2; cdr3_nt: TGTGCCACCAGTGATTTGGCGGGAGGGGGGTCCTACAATGAGCAGTTCTTC; cdr3_aa: CATSDLAGGGSYNEQFF
cdr3_length: 15; v_call: TRBV2; clone_size: .; j_call: TRBJ1-5; d_call: .; cdr3_nt: TGTGCCAGCACTACCGGGGGAGGGGCGAGTCAGCCCCAGCATTTT; cdr3_aa: CASTTGGGASQPQHF
cdr3_length: 16; v_call: TRBV10-2; clone_size: .; j_call: TRBJ2-5; d_call: TRBD2; cdr3_nt: TGCGCCAGCAGTGCCGGAGCGGGGGGGCAGTGGGAGACCCAGTACTTC; cdr3_aa: CASSAGAGGQWETQYF
cdr3_length: 15; v_call: TRBV10-2; clone_size: .; j_call: TRBJ1-6; d_call: .; cdr3_nt: TGCGCCAGCAGTCCCTTCGGACGAGGAGACTCACCCCTCCACTTT; cdr3_aa: CASSPFGRGDSPLHF
cdr3_length: 13; v_call: TRBV18; clone_size: .; j_call: TRBJ2-4; d_call: .; cdr3_nt: TGTGCCAGCTCACCACCGGCAGGGGCCATTCAGTACTTC; cdr3_aa: CASSPPAGAIQYF
cdr3_length: 14; v_call: TRBV7-2; clone_size: .; j_call: TRBJ1-6; d_call: .; cdr3_nt: TGTGCCAGCACTCCTAACCCGACCCCCTTCCCCCTCCACTTT; cdr3_aa: CASTPNPTPFPLHF
cdr3_length: 14; v_call: TRBV9; clone_size: .; j_call: TRBJ2-5; d_call: TRBD1; cdr3_nt: TGTGCCAGCAGCGTAGGACAGGGCAAAGAGACCCAGTACTTC; cdr3_aa: CASSVGQGKETQYF
cdr3_length: 14; v_call: TRBV28; clone_size: few; j_call: TRBJ1-2; d_call: TRBD1; cdr3_nt: TGTGCCAGCAGTACCGGGACAGGGGTCTATGGCTACACCTTC; cdr3_aa: CASSTGTGVYGYTF
cdr3_length: 14; v_call: TRBV28; clone_size: few; j_call: TRBJ1-4; d_call: .; cdr3_nt: TGTGCCAGCAGGTCAGGGTTAGCGGATGAAAAACTGTTTTTT; cdr3_aa: CASRSGLADEKLFF
cdr3_length: 14; v_call: TRBV27; clone_size: .; j_call: TRBJ2-3; d_call: .; cdr3_nt: TGTGCCAGCAGTCCTATGGGACACACAGATACGCAGTATTTT; cdr3_aa: CASSPMGHTDTQYF
cdr3_length: 13; v_call: TRBV18; clone_size: few; j_call: TRBJ2-5; d_call: .; cdr3_nt: TGTGCCAGCTCACCACCGGACGGGGAGACCCAGTACTTC; cdr3_aa: CASSPPDGETQYF
cdr3_length: 14; v_call: TRBV7-9; clone_size: .; j_call: TRBJ2-1; d_call: .; cdr3_nt: TGTGCCAGCAGCCCCTCGACCGGCTACAATGAGCAGTTCTTC; cdr3_aa: CASSPSTGYNEQFF
cdr3_length: 16; v_call: TRBV7-9; clone_size: .; j_call: TRBJ2-1; d_call: TRBD2; cdr3_nt: TGTGCCAGCAGCGAAGGACTAGCGGGGACCCAAAATGAGCAGTTCTTC; cdr3_aa: CASSEGLAGTQNEQFF
cdr3_length: 13; v_call: TRBV30; clone_size: .; j_call: TRBJ1-3; d_call: .; cdr3_nt: TGTGCCTGGATGGAGGGGGCTGGAAACACCATATATTTT; cdr3_aa: CAWMEGAGNTIYF
cdr3_length: 15; v_call: TRBV19; clone_size: .; j_call: TRBJ2-1; d_call: .; cdr3_nt: TGTGCCAGTAGGTGGGCTGAGACTATCGACAATGAGCAGTTCTTC; cdr3_aa: CASRWAETIDNEQFF
cdr3_length: 13; v_call: TRBV18; clone_size: .; j_call: TRBJ1-3; d_call: .; cdr3_nt: TGTGCCAGCACACCGGGACAAAAAAACACCATATATTTT; cdr3_aa: CASTPGQKNTIYF
cdr3_length: 14; v_call: TRBV7-9; clone_size: .; j_call: TRBJ2-5; d_call: .; cdr3_nt: TGTGCCAGCAGCTTGGACGTAAGGGGGGAGACCCAGTACTTC; cdr3_aa: CASSLDVRGETQYF
cdr3_length: 13; v_call: TRBV5-1; clone_size: .; j_call: TRBJ2-2; d_call: .; cdr3_nt: TGCGCCAGCAGCCCACAAGGCACCGGGGAGCTGTTTTTT; cdr3_aa: CASSPQGTGELFF
cdr3_length: 17; v_call: TRBV5-8; clone_size: .; j_call: TRBJ2-5; d_call: TRBD1; cdr3_nt: TGTGCCAGCAGCTCCGTCATAGGGGGCCGGGAATCAGAGACCCAGTACTTC; cdr3_aa: CASSSVIGGRESETQYF
cdr3_length: 13; v_call: TRBV5-1; clone_size: .; j_call: TRBJ1-2; d_call: .; cdr3_nt: TGCGCCAGCAGCAACGGAGGTTTCGATGGCTACACCTTC; cdr3_aa: CASSNGGFDGYTF
cdr3_length: 13; v_call: TRBV6-5; clone_size: .; j_call: TRBJ1-4; d_call: .; cdr3_nt: TGTGCCAGCAGTTTGGGTGATCGTAAAAAACTGTTTTTT; cdr3_aa: CASSLGDRKKLFF
cdr3_length: 13; v_call: TRBV11-3; clone_size: .; j_call: TRBJ2-3; d_call: .; cdr3_nt: TGTGCCAGCAGCTTAGATGCGCAGGGTGGCCAGTATTTT; cdr3_aa: CASSLDAQGGQYF
cdr3_length: 17; v_call: TRBV9; clone_size: .; j_call: TRBJ2-3; d_call: .; cdr3_nt: TGTGCCAGCAGCGATCGTCGTGCGGGGCGGGTCACAGATACGCAGTATTTT; cdr3_aa: CASSDRRAGRVTDTQYF
cdr3_length: 14; v_call: TRBV28; clone_size: .; j_call: TRBJ1-3; d_call: .; cdr3_nt: TGTGCCAGCAGCGTCGGGGGCTGGGGAAACACCATATATTTT; cdr3_aa: CASSVGGWGNTIYF
cdr3_length: 14; v_call: TRBV6-2/TRBV6-3; clone_size: .; j_call: TRBJ2-2; d_call: .; cdr3_nt: TGTGCCAGCAGTGTGACCCAGGGGTCCGGGGAGCTGTTTTTT; cdr3_aa: CASSVTQGSGELFF
cdr3_length: 17; v_call: TRBV12-5; clone_size: once; j_call: TRBJ1-5; d_call: TRBD1; cdr3_nt: TGTGCTAGTGGTCTGGGGCCCGACAGGGAGTGGGATCAGCCCCAGCATTTT; cdr3_aa: CASGLGPDREWDQPQHF
cdr3_length: 17; v_call: TRBV18; clone_size: .; j_call: TRBJ2-1; d_call: .; cdr3_nt: TGTGCCAGCTCACCAAGGTTCTCGGGAGAATCCTACAATGAGCAGTTCTTC; cdr3_aa: CASSPRFSGESYNEQFF
cdr3_length: 14; v_call: TRBV27; clone_size: .; j_call: TRBJ2-1; d_call: .; cdr3_nt: TGTGCCAGCAGTTTTAGCGGCTCCTACAATGAGCAGTTCTTC; cdr3_aa: CASSFSGSYNEQFF
cdr3_length: 15; v_call: TRBV6-6; clone_size: .; j_call: TRBJ2-1; d_call: TRBD2; cdr3_nt: TGTGCCAGCAGTTACACACTAGCGGGGGGAGGGGAGCAGTTCTTC; cdr3_aa: CASSYTLAGGGEQFF
cdr3_length: 15; v_call: TRBV9; clone_size: .; j_call: TRBJ2-7; d_call: TRBD1; cdr3_nt: TGTGCCAGCAGCCCCGAGGGCAGGGGGATTAACGAGCAGTACTTC; cdr3_aa: CASSPEGRGINEQYF
cdr3_length: 14; v_call: TRBV5-4; clone_size: .; j_call: TRBJ1-1; d_call: .; cdr3_nt: TGTGCCAGCAGCTTCGCCAGGAGAGGGACTGAAGCTTTCTTT; cdr3_aa: CASSFARRGTEAFF
cdr3_length: 14; v_call: TRBV29-1; clone_size: .; j_call: TRBJ1-1; d_call: .; cdr3_nt: TGCAGCGTTGAGGGGAGAGGAGACGCGATTGAAGCTTTCTTT; cdr3_aa: CSVEGRGDAIEAFF
cdr3_length: 15; v_call: TRBV7-8; clone_size: .; j_call: TRBJ2-5; d_call: TRBD2; cdr3_nt: TGTGCCAGCAGCTTAGCACTAGCGGCCCAAGAGACCCAGTACTTC; cdr3_aa: CASSLALAAQETQYF
cdr3_length: 16; v_call: TRBV6-5; clone_size: .; j_call: TRBJ1-1; d_call: .; cdr3_nt: TGTGCCAGCAGTTACTCGAATTATCCGCAAAACACTGAAGCTTTCTTT; cdr3_aa: CASSYSNYPQNTEAFF
cdr3_length: 14; v_call: TRBV4-3; clone_size: .; j_call: TRBJ2-1; d_call: TRBD1; cdr3_nt: TGCGCCAGCAGCCAATCTCGGGACAGCAATGAGCAGTTCTTC; cdr3_aa: CASSQSRDSNEQFF
cdr3_length: 14; v_call: TRBV7-6; clone_size: few; j_call: TRBJ1-4; d_call: .; cdr3_nt: TGTGCCAGCAACCGAGCCGGCGGGGGGGAAAAACTGTTTTTT; cdr3_aa: CASNRAGGGEKLFF
cdr3_length: 16; v_call: TRBV19; clone_size: .; j_call: TRBJ2-7; d_call: TRBD1; cdr3_nt: TGTGCCAGTAGTATGGGACAGGGGATCAGCTCCTACGAGCAGTACTTC; cdr3_aa: CASSMGQGISSYEQYF
cdr3_length: 13; v_call: TRBV28; clone_size: once; j_call: TRBJ2-5; d_call: TRBD1; cdr3_nt: TGTGCCAGCAGTTCAGGGGGCGTAGAGACCCAGTACTTC; cdr3_aa: CASSSGGVETQYF
cdr3_length: 15; v_call: TRBV29-1; clone_size: .; j_call: TRBJ2-3; d_call: .; cdr3_nt: TGCAGCGTCCCAAAAGGGTGGGGGCTGACAGATACGCAGTATTTT; cdr3_aa: CSVPKGWGLTDTQYF
cdr3_length: 13; v_call: TRBV3-1/TRBV3-2; clone_size: few; j_call: TRBJ1-6; d_call: .; cdr3_nt: TGTGCCAGCAGCCCAAGGGATCGGTCACCCCTCCACTTT; cdr3_aa: CASSPRDRSPLHF
cdr3_length: 15; v_call: TRBV29-1; clone_size: .; j_call: TRBJ1-3; d_call: TRBD1; cdr3_nt: TGCAGCGTCGCCTCGGGACAGGGCTCTGGAAACACCATATATTTT; cdr3_aa: CSVASGQGSGNTIYF
cdr3_length: 13; v_call: TRBV7-8; clone_size: once; j_call: TRBJ1-2; d_call: TRBD1; cdr3_nt: TGTGCCAGCAGCCGGGACAGGTCCTATGGCTACACCTTC; cdr3_aa: CASSRDRSYGYTF
cdr3_length: 14; v_call: TRBV28; clone_size: .; j_call: TRBJ1-4; d_call: .; cdr3_nt: TGTGCCAGCAGTTTAAGGGGGGTTAATGAAAAACTGTTTTTT; cdr3_aa: CASSLRGVNEKLFF
cdr3_length: 16; v_call: TRBV7-9; clone_size: .; j_call: TRBJ2-7; d_call: TRBD2; cdr3_nt: TGTGCCAGCAGCTTAGCGCGGATAGCGGGAAAGGAAGAGCAGTACTTC; cdr3_aa: CASSLARIAGKEEQYF
cdr3_length: 15; v_call: TRBV19; clone_size: once; j_call: TRBJ2-2; d_call: .; cdr3_nt: TGTGCCAGTACCAGAGGACCGACGAACACCGGGGAGCTGTTTTTT; cdr3_aa: CASTRGPTNTGELFF
cdr3_length: 13; v_call: TRBV11-2; clone_size: .; j_call: TRBJ1-5; d_call: .; cdr3_nt: TGTGCCAGCAGCTTAGATATGGATCAGCCCCAGCATTTT; cdr3_aa: CASSLDMDQPQHF
cdr3_length: 15; v_call: TRBV13; clone_size: .; j_call: TRBJ2-7; d_call: TRBD2; cdr3_nt: TGTGCCAGCAGGAAGACGAGCGGGAGGATCCACGAGCAGTACTTC; cdr3_aa: CASRKTSGRIHEQYF
cdr3_length: 15; v_call: TRBV29-1; clone_size: .; j_call: TRBJ1-1; d_call: TRBD1; cdr3_nt: TGCAGCGTTGCTCCTAGATTTACAGGGGCGCCTGGGGCTTTCTTT; cdr3_aa: CSVAPRFTGAPGAFF